Shown below are 32 T cell receptor beta chains from a single sample sequenced in a study of T cells after posttransplantation cyclophosphamide. The assay was immunoSEQ multiplex PCR, and TCRdb's table has in-frame clones only and misses some. The data hold 9,500 to 15,000 clones, with roughly four fifths observed a single time. Sampled 1 year posttransplant, controls received myeloablative marrow transplants, methotrexate and a calcineurin inhibitor. The sample consisted of PBMCs, taken about 350 days after allogeneic stem cell transplant with calcineurin inhibitor and methotrexate. The receptors originated from a male patient in his thirties who received an allogeneic stem cell transplant from an unrelated donor, was CMV-positive, and had acute GVHD only. The T cells may come from the graft donor.

This sequence joins TRBV30 and TRBJ2-2; TRBD2 matches at 8 bases. CDR1 is GTSNPN and CDR2 is SVGIG in the germline V gene (reference sequence). With 4 bases clipped from V and 6 bases from J, the junction kept 4 bases outside the gene matches. The CDR3 loop spans 13 amino acids. Here the CDR3 reads CAWTHGGAGELFF. The CDR3 DNA reads TGTGCCTGGACCCACGGGGGGGCCGGGGAGCTGTTTTTT. Filled out from reference TRBV30 and TRBJ2-2, the complete variable domain reads SQTIHQWPATLVQPVGSPLSLECTVEGTSNPNLYWYRQAAGRGLQLLFYSVGIGQISSEVPQNLSASRPQDRQFILSSKKLLLSDSGFYLCAWTHGGAGELFFGEGSRLTVL.

This clone has a handful of counts. The chain couples TRBV6-5 to TRBJ1-1; D gene unclear. CDR3 length: 13 amino acids. The germline gives CDR1 MNHEY, CDR2 SVGAGI. The germline V and J ends were trimmed by 2 bases and 7 bases, with 11 bases remaining between them. CDR3 sequence: CASSYGVGSEAFF. Written as DNA, the CDR3 is TGTGCCAGCAGTTACGGTGTCGGGAGTGAAGCTTTCTTT.

The chain uses TRBV4-1 and TRBJ2-7; the match to TRBD2 covers 10 bases. Germline V gene data show CDR1 as MGHRA and CDR2 as YSYEKL. J was trimmed by 3 bases and V by 1 base; bases with no gene match: 3. This CDR3 spans 15 amino acids. The CDR3 DNA follows: TGCGCCAGCAGCCAAGGGACTAGCGGAGACTACGAGCAGTACTTC. This encodes CASSQGTSGDYEQYF.

The V call is TRBV6-5, the J call TRBJ2-7, with a possible D match to TRBD2 (6 bases). The germline CDR1 and CDR2 sequences are MNHEY and SVGAGI. Trimming left V 8 bases short and J 0 bases short, with 11 bases between. The CDR3 totals 13 residues. CDR3 sequence reads: CASRGSASYEQYF. The CDR3 DNA is TGTGCCAGCCGGGGGTCTGCCTCCTACGAGCAGTACTTC.

This chain links TRBV9 with TRBJ2-1; TRBD2 might be the D (5 bases). Germline V gene lookup returns CDR1 SGDLS and CDR2 YYNGEE. Trimming pared 1 base from V and 0 bases from J, leaving 5 bases between. CDR3 length equals 14 residues. The DNA of the CDR3 is TGTGCCAGCAGCGTAAGCGGCTCCTACAATGAGCAGTTCTTC. This gives the protein CASSVSGSYNEQFF. The full variable domain, its missing parts supplied by reference TRBV9 and TRBJ2-1, is DSGVTQTPKHLITATGQRVTLRCSPRSGDLSVYWYQQSLDQGLQFLIQYYNGEERAKGNILERFSAQQFPDLHSELNLSSLELGDSALYFCASSVSGSYNEQFFGPGTRLTVL.

The chain has TRBV7-3 and TRBJ2-2; unclear D gene. V lost 4 bases and J lost 6, with 6 bases in between. The CDR3 has 12 amino acids. Germline loops: CDR1 SGHTA, CDR2 FQGTGA. CDR3 amino acids: CASSSPSGELFF. Here the CDR3 DNA reads TGTGCCAGCAGCTCCCCCTCCGGGGAGCTGTTTTTT.

The DNA for the CDR3 is TGCGCCAGCAGCTTGACGGGGGGAAGAGCAGATACGCAGTATTTT. Its protein product is CASSLTGGRADTQYF. The chain joins TRBV5-1 to TRBJ2-3; TRBD2 aligns across 7 bases. The CDR3 has 15 amino acids. Germline V lookup: CDR1 SGHRS, CDR2 YFSETQ. V gave up 1 base and J gave up 4 bases; unmatched junction bases: 6.

This clone came up once. The chain couples TRBV27 to TRBJ2-2; a weak D match, TRBD2 (5 bases). The CDR3 is made up of 15 amino acids. In germline, CDR1 is MNHEY, CDR2 SMNVEV (reference sequence). V shed 5 bases and J shed 6 bases, with 16 bases lying between them. The CDR3 reads CASSLTPARAGELFF. The CDR3 DNA sequence: TGTGCCAGCAGTCTAACACCGGCGAGGGCCGGGGAGCTGTTTTTT.

The genes are TRBV5-4 and TRBJ1-2; 8 bases line up with TRBD1. The J segment lost 4 bases and the V segment lost 3 bases, leaving 8 bases of the junction unmatched. CDR3 length: 15 residues. Germline V gene sequence: CDR1 SGHNT, CDR2 YYREEE (reference sequence). The CDR3 nucleotides read TGTGCCAGCAGCTCCGGACAGGGAAGCGGCTATGGCTACACCTTC. Translating it yields CASSSGQGSGYGYTF.

CDR3 bases: TGTGCCAGCAGCTGGTCTAGTGGGGAGCTGTTTTTT. Translated: CASSWSSGELFF. The chain recombines TRBV5-6 with TRBJ2-2; no clear D. The germline gives CDR1 SGHDT, CDR2 YYEEEE. Trimming took 3 bases from V and 8 from J, leaving 8 bases between them. This CDR3 comprises 12 residues.

Details on this clone: At one of its ends the junction is not consistent with the germline gene, which may arise from a read error. The J gene is TRBJ2-7, the V gene TRBV2, with D unclear. Germline V lookup: CDR1 SNHLY, CDR2 FYNNEI. This CDR3 spans 14 amino acids. In nucleotides, the CDR3 is TGTGCCAGCAGGGAAGAGATAGCCCCCGGCGAGCAGTACTTC. Translation gives CASREEIAPGEQYF. The full variable domain, in which reference TRBV2 and TRBJ2-7 provide the parts outside the CDR3, is EPEVTQTPSHQVTQMGQEVILRCVPISNHLYFYWYRQILGQKVEFLVSFYNNEISEKSEIFDDQFSVERPDGSNFTLKIRSTKLEDSAMYFCASREEIAPGEQYFGPGTRLTVT.

The chain carries TRBV6-5 and TRBJ2-5, with 14 bases matching TRBD2. The CDR3 is 15 amino acids. Trimming removed 5 bases from V and 5 bases from J; junction bases left unmatched: 4. Germline V gene sequence: CDR1 MNHEY, CDR2 SVGAGI. CDR3 loop: CASSSGLAGGETQYF. For the CDR3, the DNA is TGTGCCAGCAGTAGCGGACTAGCGGGAGGTGAGACCCAGTACTTC.

The J gene is TRBJ2-7, the V gene TRBV29-1; perhaps TRBD1 as D (5 bases). The CDR3 loop spans 14 amino acids. Deletions cut 4 bases from V and 7 bases from J, with 20 bases between. Germline-derived CDR1 and CDR2 are SQVTM and ANQGSEA. Here the CDR3 reads CSVVIPGKLSEQYF. The CDR3 nucleotides are TGCAGCGTTGTTATACCAGGGAAGCTCTCTGAGCAGTACTTC.

This chain joins TRBV11-2 and TRBJ1-4, with a possible D match to TRBD1 (6 bases). Germline assignment: CDR1 SGHAT and CDR2 FQNNGV. Trimming took 4 bases from V and 4 from J, leaving 13 bases between them. The CDR3 is 15 amino acids. The CDR3 loop reads CASSSRTADNEKLFF. The CDR3 DNA is TGTGCCAGCAGCTCCCGGACAGCAGATAATGAAAAACTGTTTTTT.

V gene TRBV4-3 combines with J gene TRBJ1-4; the D gene is possibly TRBD1 (5 bases). V shed 6 bases and J shed 6 bases, with 11 bases lying between them. Per the germline V gene, CDR1 is LGHNA and CDR2 is YSLEER. The CDR3 is 13 amino acids. For the CDR3, the DNA is TGCGCCAGCAGTTTTGGGGGGGATGAAAAACTGTTTTTT. It yields the protein CASSFGGDEKLFF.

The CDR3 region has the DNA TGTGCCAGCAGCTTAAGCCGTACCTCTGACAGGGCCTACGAGCAGTACTTC. It translates to CASSLSRTSDRAYEQYF. The J gene is TRBJ2-7, the V gene TRBV13, with TRBD1 matching over 7 bases. The CDR3 contains 17 residues. Germline V CDR1 and CDR2: PRHDT, FYEKMQ (reference sequence). V was clipped by 2 bases and J by 2 bases; unmatched bases: 12.

This chain uses TRBV6-1 with TRBJ2-7; tentative D call: TRBD2 (6 bases). Between the trimmed V and J ends, which lost 3 bases and 2 bases, there was a span of 14 bases. From germline, CDR1 is MNHNS and CDR2 SASEGT. CDR3 length: 15 residues. CDR3 sequence reads: CASSEAGLLAYEQYF. The CDR3 DNA reads TGTGCCAGCAGTGAGGCGGGACTTCTGGCCTACGAGCAGTACTTC.

This sequence joins TRBV7-8 and TRBJ1-1; 7 nucleotides line up with TRBD1. CDR3 length: 14 amino acids. Germline assignment: CDR1 SGHVS and CDR2 FQNEAQ. V gave up 5 bases and J gave up 0 bases; unmatched junction bases: 3. The CDR3 bases are TGTGCCAGCAGCCAGGGACAGCTGAACACTGAAGCTTTCTTT. Amino acids: CASSQGQLNTEAFF.

This sequence joins TRBV29-1 and TRBJ2-7; D is possibly TRBD2 (6 bases). V lost 0 bases and J lost 4, with 16 bases in between. CDR1 is SQVTM, CDR2 ANQGSEA, per germline. This CDR3 has 15 amino acids. For the CDR3, the DNA is TGCAGCGTTGAAGATCTCCGGGAGCTCCCTTACGAGCAGTACTTC. Residues: CSVEDLRELPYEQYF.

This clone occurred a few times. This chain joins TRBV2 and TRBJ1-2; D remains unclear. Trimming removed 5 bases at V and 7 bases at J, with 14 bases between. The CDR3 sequence is 13 residues long. CDR1 SNHLY and CDR2 FYNNEI come from the germline V gene. The chain's CDR3 is CASSLTGRSGYTF. CDR3 bases: TGTGCCAGCAGTTTAACGGGGAGGAGTGGCTACACCTTC.

V gene TRBV29-1 combines with J gene TRBJ2-3, with D maybe TRBD1 (6 bases). Germline V gene data show CDR1 as SQVTM and CDR2 as ANQGSEA. This CDR3 is 14 amino acids long. Trimming pared 5 bases from V and 0 bases from J, leaving 12 bases between. Here the CDR3 reads CSVRGSASTDTQYF. DNA of the CDR3: TGCAGCGTTAGGGGGTCGGCTAGCACAGATACGCAGTATTTT.

The chain joins TRBV6-5 to TRBJ2-5; 8 bases fit TRBD2. Germline assignment: CDR1 MNHEY and CDR2 SVGAGI. V trimming: 3 bases; J trimming: 1 base; junction bases outside the gene matches: 7. CDR3 length: 16 amino acids. The CDR3 loop is CASSYSLAGSQETQYF. The CDR3, as DNA: TGTGCCAGCAGTTATAGTTTAGCGGGATCCCAAGAGACCCAGTACTTC.

This chain links TRBV6-4 with TRBJ1-1; D gene ambiguous. Per germline, CDR1 MRHNA and CDR2 SNTAGT. The CDR3 has 13 amino acids. V dropped 4 bases and J dropped 0 bases, with 6 bases sitting between them. Here the CDR3 DNA reads TGTGCCAGCAGTGCTGCGATGAACACTGAAGCTTTCTTT. Encoded protein: CASSAAMNTEAFF.

The chain joins TRBV5-6 to TRBJ1-2, with TRBD1 matching 8 bases. J lost 7 bases, V lost 5 bases, and 13 bases had no gene match. The CDR3 contains 15 residues. Germline loops: CDR1 SGHDT, CDR2 YYEEEE. The CDR3 nucleotides are TGTGCCAGCAGGATTGGGGTCACAGGGGGACTTGGCTACACCTTC. Translated, it gives CASRIGVTGGLGYTF.

The chain links TRBV30 to TRBJ2-7; 12 bases match TRBD2. The germline gives CDR1 GTSNPN, CDR2 SVGIG (reference sequence). This CDR3 has 13 amino acids. This CDR3 reads CVAQTSGRHEQYF. The CDR3 bases are TGTGTTGCACAGACTAGCGGGAGACACGAGCAGTACTTC.

The rearrangement links TRBV19 to TRBJ2-7, with 9 nucleotides matching TRBD2. This CDR3 spans 19 amino acids. V was pared by 5 bases and J by 3 bases, with 20 bases of the junction left unmatched. CDR1 and CDR2 from the germline V gene are LNHDA and SQIVND (reference sequence). CDR3 DNA: TGTGCCAGTAGTGCGGGAGGGACAGCCCCTTCGACGAGCGGCTACGAGCAGTACTTC. This gives the protein CASSAGGTAPSTSGYEQYF.

V gene TRBV19 combines with J gene TRBJ1-5; D is perhaps TRBD1 (5 bases). Per germline, CDR1 LNHDA and CDR2 SQIVND (reference sequence). V lost 6 bases and J lost 4, with 22 bases in between. This CDR3 is built from 17 residues. The CDR3: CASRPEGRTLPNQPQHF. CDR3 coding DNA: TGTGCCAGTAGACCGGAGGGACGGACACTACCGAATCAGCCCCAGCATTTT.

The gene calls are TRBV29-1 and TRBJ2-3; TRBD2 aligns across 9 bases. The V gene's germline CDR1 is SQVTM and CDR2 ANQGSEA. The CDR3 totals 16 residues. V shed 2 bases and J 3 bases; nucleotides not matched to a gene: 9. The CDR3 DNA reads TGCAGCGTTGAATTCCCCCTAGCGGGGCGAACAGATACGCAGTATTTT. It codes for CSVEFPLAGRTDTQYF.

This clone was seen only a few times. The rearrangement joins TRBV5-1 to TRBJ1-2; 7 bases fit TRBD1. CDR1 and CDR2 (germline): SGHRS, YFSETQ. The CDR3 length is 14 residues. V gave up 0 bases and J gave up 3 bases; unmatched junction bases: 2. The CDR3, as DNA: TGCGCCAGCAGCTTGGCCACAGGGGACTATGGCTACACCTTC. Translated: CASSLATGDYGYTF.

This clone has more than one count but fewer than ten. This rearrangement joins TRBV7-8 to TRBJ2-3, with TRBD2 matching 7 bases. Germline lookup yields CDR1 SGHVS and CDR2 FQNEAQ. V was pared by 3 bases and J by 3 bases, with 6 bases of the junction left unmatched. The CDR3 runs 15 residues. The CDR3 protein is CASSFGGGGTDTQYF. The CDR3 nucleotides read TGTGCCAGCAGCTTTGGGGGGGGAGGAACAGATACGCAGTATTTT.

This clone showed up just a few times. The chain combines TRBV7-9 with TRBJ1-5; 10 nucleotides line up with TRBD1. V lost 5 bases, J lost 3 bases, and 4 bases stayed unmatched. In germline, CDR1 is SEHNR, CDR2 FQNEAQ (reference sequence). The CDR3 length is 15 residues. For the CDR3, the DNA is TGTGCCAGCAGCGCCGGGACAGGGGACAATCAGCCCCAGCATTTT. This codes for CASSAGTGDNQPQHF.

The chain uses TRBV5-6 and TRBJ1-2, with D unclear. The CDR3 length is 11 residues. The germline V gene has CDR1 SGHDT and CDR2 YYEEEE. Deletions cut 4 bases from V and 8 bases from J, with 9 bases between. The CDR3 reads CASSVSGGYTF. Here the CDR3 DNA reads TGTGCCAGCAGCGTTTCTGGCGGCTACACCTTC. Combining the CDR3 with reference TRBV5-6 and TRBJ1-2 gives the whole variable domain DAGVTQSPTHLIKTRGQQVTLRCSPKSGHDTVSWYQQALGQGPQFIFQYYEEEERQRGNFPDRFSGHQFPNYSSELNVNALLLGDSALYLCASSVSGGYTFGSGTRLTVV.